This TCR beta chain derives from a study of CD8 T cells in Susac syndrome. RNA amounts of roughly 0.45 to 1 ug underwent reverse transcription with random hexamers. TCRdb independently ran MiXCR on the immunoSEQ multiplex PCR reads; one entry per CDR3 protein. The table includes 230,000 or so distinct CDR3 sequences, 95% detected once. Trimming took 6 bases from V and 7 from J, leaving 10 bases between them. Germline values: CDR1 DFQATT, CDR2 SNEGSKA (reference sequence). This CDR3 spans 11 amino acids. The chain employs TRBV20-1 and TRBJ2-1; no definite D call. This TCR was recovered from a human donor with multiple sclerosis. Specimen: CD4+ T cells from PBMCs. The CDR3 is CSAPGQNEQFF. The CDR3 bases are TGCAGTGCCCCTGGGCAGAATGAGCAGTTCTTC.